This T cell receptor (beta chain) was observed in a study of molecular identifiers for immune sequencing clone quantification. Naive CD8 T cells, phenotype CD8+CD4-CCR7+CD45RA+, were sorted. Study results and limitations: Highly expanded clone sizes could be underestimated through barcode sharing by identical TCR molecules.

Via MiXCR, TCRdb re-called the PCR reads, giving one row per CDR3 protein. The repertoire holds about 320,000 distinct CDR3 sequences, with roughly a fifth as singletons. Of note for this clonotype: No antigen is known for it. The CDR3 ends on some other residue instead of the conserved phenylalanine or tryptophan, so this is likely a read error.

Trimming stripped 1 base from V and 8 bases from J, with 6 bases between. From germline, CDR1 is SGHAT and CDR2 FQNNGV. The length of the CDR3 is 12 residues. The source material was naive CD8+ T cells from blood, with Jurkat cell RNA spiked in. Specified subset: FACS-sorted CD8+CD4-CCR7+CD45RA+ naive T cells. The sequence was obtained from a human donor in good health. Some libraries in this study had Jurkat cell RNA spiked in. V usage is TRBV11-2 and J usage is TRBJ2-1, with D unclear. CDR3 DNA: TGTGCCAGCAGCTTAGTACCGGATGAGCAGTTCATC. Translated: CASSLVPDEQFI.